These T cell receptor beta chains were read from a single sample in a study of CD8 T cells in ankylosing spondylitis. One entry per CDR3 protein results from TCRdb running MiXCR on the 5' RACE reads. The sample has 250,000 to 400,000 distinct CDR3 sequences; roughly 11% are singletons. Sequencing input: blood, either unsorted or a sorted T cell fraction (not recorded which). The receptors stem from a female donor with ankylosing spondylitis or in good health (not recorded which). Each CDR3 is given with its conserved first and last residue. The D gene is left open where the match is weak. The listing skips clone size in some rows; elsewhere it reads once, few, many or a size class.

j_call v_call d_call clone_size cdr3_nt cdr3_aa
TRBJ2-2 TRBV10-2 TRBD1 many TGCGCCAGCAGTGATAGACAGGGGAGAGGAAACACCGGGGAGCTGTTTTTT CASSDRQGRGNTGELFF
TRBJ2-7 TRBV7-9 - - TGTGCCAGCAGCCCTAACCGGGACACCCACGAGCAGTACTTC CASSPNRDTHEQYF
TRBJ2-7 TRBV7-2 TRBD2 many TGTGCCAGCAGCTTATTACCGGGACTAGTCTACGAGCAGTACTTC CASSLLPGLVYEQYF
TRBJ1-5 TRBV10-3 - many TGTGCCATCAGCGACAAGCGTAATCAGCCCCAGCATTTT CAISDKRNQPQHF
TRBJ2-2 TRBV20-1 TRBD2 few TGCAGTGCATACCCGGGAGGACCAAACACCGGGGAGCTGTTTTTT CSAYPGGPNTGELFF
TRBJ2-7 TRBV25-1 TRBD1 many TGTGCCAGCAGTGAAACCGGGACAGTCTACGAGCAGTACTTC CASSETGTVYEQYF
TRBJ1-1 TRBV5-6 - few TGTGCCAGCAGCGGGGGGGCCCGATCCACTGAAGCTTTCTTT CASSGGARSTEAFF
TRBJ1-6 TRBV12-3/TRBV12-4 - many TGTGCCAGCAGTTTAACGGGGGCAAATTCACCCCTCCACTTT CASSLTGANSPLHF
TRBJ2-2 TRBV5-1 TRBD1 many TGCGCCAGCAGCGTAGACAGGGGCAACACCGGGGAGCTGTTTTTT CASSVDRGNTGELFF
TRBJ1-5 TRBV20-1 TRBD1 many TGCAGTGCATCAAATCCGGGACAGCTAAGAGGTAATCAGCCCCAGCATTTT CSASNPGQLRGNQPQHF
TRBJ1-3 TRBV9 - many TGTGCCAGCAGCCCCAGTAGCACGGGATCAGGAAACACCATATATTTT CASSPSSTGSGNTIYF
TRBJ1-5 TRBV5-1 TRBD1 - TGCGCCAGCAGCATAGGACAGGGGGCAGGGCAGCCCCAGCATTTT CASSIGQGAGQPQHF
TRBJ2-2 TRBV12-5 - - TGTGCTAGTGGCCCGAGCGGGAACACCGGGGAGCTGTTTTTT CASGPSGNTGELFF
TRBJ2-2 TRBV5-1 - many TGCGCCAGCAGCTGGCGAGGGGTCCTGAACACCGGGGAGCTGTTTTTT CASSWRGVLNTGELFF